This paragraph covers one T cell receptor (beta chain) sequence. The repertoire was sequenced with immunoSEQ multiplex PCR; TCRdb's copy has only in-frame clones and lacks some. The sample carries 250,000 or so clones, roughly 89% recorded once. The V and J ends lost 2 bases and 3 bases respectively, with 8 bases between them. The CDR3 consists of 14 residues. Germline V gives CDR1 SGHAT, CDR2 FQNNGV. This sample was included in a study of blood T cell repertoires in COVID-19. Overall study: The samples span acute and convalescent COVID-19 from the United States, Italy and Spain.

The source of this sequence is a woman aged 30 to 39 with active or convalescent COVID-19. The sequenced material came from peripheral blood. The chain combines TRBV11-2 with TRBJ1-5; D not certain. The CDR3 bases are TGTGCCAGCAGCTTAAACAGCTTCAATCAGCCCCAGCATTTT. Residues: CASSLNSFNQPQHF.